This T cell receptor (beta chain) was observed in a study of OX40 agonist ivuxolimab in advanced cancers. Study-level information: With a range of roughly 20 to 80, age averaged about 58 years, and about 80% were male. Regarding the study as a whole: Expansion of clones was among the lowest in partial responders at 0.1-3.0 mg/kg.

Germline-derived CDR1 and CDR2 are MNHEY and SMNVEV (reference sequence). V shed 6 bases, J shed 2 bases, and the junction held 5 bases outside the gene matches. The CDR3 sequence is 15 residues long. TCRdb keeps only in-frame clones here, not all; method: immunoSEQ multiplex PCR. The table lists over 55,000 clones, around 77% of them singletons. On cycle 4 day 1 and cycle 7 day 1, as well as at baseline, blood was sampled. For this clone: No antigen is known for it.

This material consisted of CD4+ or CD8+ T cells sorted from blood, taken in a trial of the OX40 agonist ivuxolimab. The chain uses TRBV27 and TRBJ2-1, with TRBD2 matching 9 bases. The receptor was derived from an adult with an advanced solid tumor such as melanoma, head and neck, liver or kidney cancer. The CDR3 DNA sequence: TGTGCCAGCAGGGATAGCGGGAGCCCCTACAATGAGCAGTTCTTC. The encoded protein is CASRDSGSPYNEQFF.